This entry features one T cell receptor (beta chain) sequence. These data originate in a study of blood T cell repertoires in COVID-19. Overall study: The samples span acute and convalescent COVID-19 from the United States, Italy and Spain. PBMCs, B-cell-depleted T cells, or T cells provided the cDNA or gDNA that made up the material.

Trimming took 6 bases from V and 6 from J, leaving 14 bases between them. The V gene's germline CDR1 is SNHLY and CDR2 FYNNEI. The CDR3 covers 14 residues. In the original processing: Nucleated cell counts were estimated from reference gene primer amplification. The repertoire was sequenced with immunoSEQ multiplex PCR; TCRdb's copy has only in-frame clones and lacks some. From that table come the V and J calls and clone size; the DNA was used to work out D and trimming. Among some 91,000 clones listed, 90% were seen once. The J gene is TRBJ2-2, the V gene TRBV2, with a tentative D call TRBD2 (5 bases). The source material was peripheral blood. This clonotype was sampled from a man aged 55 to 70 with acute or convalescent COVID-19. Here the CDR3 DNA reads TGTGCCAGCAGCGGACTTTCCGGGGCCGGGGAGCTGTTTTTT. Amino acids: CASSGLSGAGELFF.